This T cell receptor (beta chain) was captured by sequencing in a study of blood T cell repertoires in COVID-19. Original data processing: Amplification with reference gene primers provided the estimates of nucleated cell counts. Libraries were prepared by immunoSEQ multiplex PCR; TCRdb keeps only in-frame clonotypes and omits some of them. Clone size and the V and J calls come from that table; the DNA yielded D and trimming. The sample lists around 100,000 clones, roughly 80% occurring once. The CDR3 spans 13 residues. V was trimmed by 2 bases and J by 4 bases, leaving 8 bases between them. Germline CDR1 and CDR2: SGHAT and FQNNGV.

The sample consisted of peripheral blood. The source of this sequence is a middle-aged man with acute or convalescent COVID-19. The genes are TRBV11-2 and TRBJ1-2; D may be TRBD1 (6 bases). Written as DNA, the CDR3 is TGTGCCAGCAGCTTACGGGGGGCCTATGGCTACACCTTC. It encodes CASSLRGAYGYTF.